The next 16 T cell receptor beta chains were all read from a single sample in a study of blood T cell repertoires in COVID-19. Profiled with immunoSEQ multiplex PCR; TCRdb holds only in-frame clones, not every one. The sample shows some 150,000 clones, about 83% of them seen only once. The sequenced sample was peripheral blood. These receptors originate from a woman between 45 and 65 years old with active or convalescent COVID-19.

The genes are TRBV11-2 and TRBJ1-4; perhaps TRBD1 as D (5 bases). The germline gives CDR1 SGHAT, CDR2 FQNNGV. The CDR3 runs to 14 residues. Trimming shortened V by 5 bases and J by 8 bases, and 15 bases separated the two germline ends. This CDR3 is CASSLGQGREKLFF. CDR3 DNA: TGTGCCAGCAGCCTAGGGCAGGGAAGGGAAAAACTGTTTTTT.

The genes are TRBV5-1 and TRBJ2-3; D is possibly TRBD1 (6 bases). With 2 bases removed from V and 4 bases from J, the gap between germline ends came to 20 bases. CDR1 and CDR2 from the germline V gene are SGHRS and YFSETQ. This CDR3 is 17 amino acids long. CDR3 DNA sequence: TGCGCCAGCAGCTTATCTCCACAGGGCGTGGTCGCAGATACGCAGTATTTT. It encodes CASSLSPQGVVADTQYF.

This chain joins TRBV4-2 and TRBJ2-7, with 10 bases identical to TRBD2. In germline, CDR1 is LGHNA, CDR2 YNFKEQ. J was trimmed by 1 base and V by 3 bases; bases with no gene match: 3. This CDR3 contains 15 residues. CDR3 in DNA: TGTGCCAGCAGCCAGGAACTAGCGGGATCCTACGAGCAGTACTTC. It specifies CASSQELAGSYEQYF.

This sequence joins TRBV5-1 and TRBJ1-5; TRBD1 matches 8 bases. Germline V gene lookup returns CDR1 SGHRS and CDR2 YFSETQ. The V segment lost 3 bases and the J segment 2 bases; nucleotides outside the gene matches: 1. The length of the CDR3 is 14 residues. In DNA, the CDR3 is TGCGCCAGCAGCTCGGGACAGGGCAATCAGCCCCAGCATTTT. It encodes CASSSGQGNQPQHF.

This chain links TRBV7-9 with TRBJ2-7, with a tentative D call TRBD2 (5 bases). The CDR3 spans 14 residues. Germline CDR1 is SEHNR and CDR2 is FQNEAQ (reference sequence). V was clipped by 5 bases and J by 0 bases, with 11 bases between them. In DNA form, the CDR3 reads TGTGCCAGCAGCCCGAGGGAGCTCTCCTACGAGCAGTACTTC. Residues: CASSPRELSYEQYF.

In its sample, this clone was seen a few times. The chain links TRBV5-4 to TRBJ1-1; D remains ambiguous. Germline V gene lookup returns CDR1 SGHNT and CDR2 YYREEE (reference sequence). This CDR3 has 14 residues. V was shortened by 5 bases and J by 4 bases, with 15 bases between the two germline ends. Here the CDR3 reads CASRIAVGSTEAFF. The CDR3 nucleotides are TGTGCCAGCAGGATAGCGGTTGGCTCCACTGAAGCTTTCTTT.

The chain carries TRBV6-1 and TRBJ2-3; 10 bases match TRBD2. The germline CDR1 and CDR2 sequences are MNHNS and SASEGT. Trimming at V came to 7 bases and at J to 4 bases, leaving 8 bases not matched to a gene. This CDR3 is built from 15 residues. CDR3 in DNA: TGTGCCAGCACCACACTAGCGGGGCTATCAGATACGCAGTATTTT. Its protein is CASTTLAGLSDTQYF.

This chain uses TRBV12-3 or TRBV12-4 with TRBJ1-1; D might be TRBD1 (5 bases). The CDR3 consists of 13 residues. V lost 5 bases to trimming and J lost 2 bases, with 9 bases between them. CDR3 in amino acids: CASSRRANTEAFF. Written as DNA, the CDR3 is TGTGCCAGCAGTCGCAGGGCAAACACTGAAGCTTTCTTT.

This clone was detected a few times. The chain combines TRBV12-3 or TRBV12-4 with TRBJ1-1; TRBD1 might be the D (6 bases). Deletions cut 7 bases from V and 5 bases from J, with 14 bases between. The CDR3 runs 13 residues. CDR3 region: CASTPEGQTEAFF. The CDR3 region has the DNA TGTGCCAGCACCCCGGAAGGACAGACTGAAGCTTTCTTT.

The rearrangement links TRBV20-1 to TRBJ1-5, with TRBD1 matching 7 bases. V gave up 3 bases and J gave up 2 bases; unmatched junction bases: 7. This CDR3 spans 15 amino acids. Per the germline V gene, CDR1 is DFQATT and CDR2 is SNEGSKA (reference sequence). The CDR3 bases are TGCAGTGCTAGTAAGTCAGGGGGTGGCAATCAGCCCCAGCATTTT. This sequence encodes CSASKSGGGNQPQHF.

The chain is built from TRBV15 and TRBJ1-5; 8 bases line up with TRBD1. Unmatched junction bases numbered 1, after V lost 3 bases and J lost 3 bases. This CDR3 is built from 14 residues. In germline, CDR1 is LNHNV, CDR2 YYDKDF (reference sequence). CDR3 DNA sequence: TGTGCCACCAGCAGCAGGGGGCCCAATCAGCCCCAGCATTTT. Protein product: CATSSRGPNQPQHF.

The genes are TRBV4-3 and TRBJ2-1; 8 bases fit TRBD2. The length of the CDR3 is 15 residues. CDR1 is LGHNA, CDR2 YSLEER, per germline. V shed 1 base, J shed 7 bases, and the junction held 6 bases outside the gene matches. The CDR3 nucleotides are TGCGCCAGCAGCCAAGTGTCTAGCGGGTCGAATGAGCAGTTCTTC. It yields the protein CASSQVSSGSNEQFF.

This clone appeared a single time. J is TRBJ2-1 and V is TRBV7-2, with 8 bases aligning to TRBD2. The V gene end was trimmed by 5 bases and the J gene end by 0 bases; junction bases not matched to a gene: 9. The CDR3 contains 17 residues. Germline V gene lookup returns CDR1 SGHTA and CDR2 FQGNSA. CDR3 sequence reads: CASSPVLLAVSYNEQFF. CDR3 sequence (DNA): TGTGCCAGCAGCCCCGTTTTACTAGCGGTCTCCTACAATGAGCAGTTCTTC.

This sequence joins TRBV28 and TRBJ2-2, with TRBD1 identical over 11 bases. V gave up 5 bases and J gave up 4 bases; unmatched junction bases: 6. The germline V gene has CDR1 MDHEN and CDR2 SYDVKM. The CDR3 runs to 16 residues. The CDR3 nucleotides are TGTGCCAGCAGTCCTCCCGGGACAGGGGGCACCGGGGAGCTGTTTTTT. Translation gives CASSPPGTGGTGELFF.

The chain carries TRBV19 and TRBJ2-7; 10 bases line up with TRBD2. With 3 bases clipped from V and 2 bases from J, the junction kept 4 bases outside the gene matches. There are 15 residues in the CDR3. Germline V lookup: CDR1 LNHDA, CDR2 SQIVND (reference sequence). DNA for the CDR3: TGTGCCAGTAGTATCAAGCGGGAGGGGGCCTACGAGCAGTACTTC. This sequence encodes CASSIKREGAYEQYF.

V is TRBV6-2 or TRBV6-3 and J is TRBJ2-4, with D tentatively TRBD2 (5 bases). V lost 2 bases to trimming and J lost 1 base, with 18 bases between them. Germline CDR1 and CDR2: MNHEY and SVGEGT. This CDR3 has 18 residues. The CDR3, as DNA: TGTGCCAGCAGTTACCTCCCGGCGGACTCAAGGGCCAAAAACATTCAGTACTTC. Translating gives CASSYLPADSRAKNIQYF.